This T cell receptor beta chain was retrieved from a study of blood T cell repertoires in COVID-19. The overall study: The origin of the acute and convalescent COVID-19 samples was the United States, Italy and Spain. T cells, B-cell-depleted T cells, or PBMCs supplied cDNA or gDNA.

One Seattle source followed patients from active infection through their disease course. Original analysis: Reference gene primer amplification yielded estimated nucleated cell counts. Generated by immunoSEQ multiplex PCR, the TCRdb table keeps only in-frame clones and is missing some. V, J and clone size were drawn from that table, and D and trimming were deduced from the DNA. This sample yields a few hundred thousand clones, of which 80% to 85% are seen a single time; 10% to 13% belongs to the top ten. Unmatched junction bases numbered 12, after V lost 4 bases and J lost 3 bases. The germline CDR1 and CDR2 sequences are SGHRS and YFSETQ. CDR3 length: 17 residues.

The sequenced material came from peripheral blood. The chain recombines TRBV5-1 with TRBJ1-4; 7 nucleotides align to TRBD1. This clonotype originated in a woman of 80 years or more with COVID-19, enrolled during active disease. The CDR3 is CASSPSTGYIANEKLFF. DNA for the CDR3: TGCGCCAGCAGCCCGTCGACAGGGTATATAGCTAATGAAAAACTGTTTTTT.